These 8 T cell receptor beta chains were all obtained from the same sample, sequenced in a study of blood T cell repertoires in COVID-19. The method was immunoSEQ multiplex PCR; TCRdb's version includes in-frame clones alone and lacks a portion of them. The profile shows tens of thousands of clones, 88% of them singletons. Source material: peripheral blood. Receptor source: a woman of 80 years or more with active COVID-19.

About this clone: The conserved phenylalanine or tryptophan normally closing the CDR3 is absent here, so this likely arose from a read error. The V and J genes are TRBV19 and TRBJ1-2; 8 positions match TRBD1. Germline-derived CDR1 and CDR2 are LNHDA and SQIVND (reference sequence). This CDR3 is built from 15 residues. The J segment lost 4 bases and the V segment lost 3 bases, leaving 7 bases of the junction unmatched. The CDR3 region has the DNA TGTGCCAGTAGTATTCGGACAGGGCCGACCTATGGCTACACCCTC. Protein sequence: CASSIRTGPTYGYTL.

This clone has a single count. This chain connects TRBV4-2 to TRBJ2-4; 8 bases agree with TRBD2. Germline V gene sequence: CDR1 LGHNA, CDR2 YNFKEQ. The CDR3 has 16 amino acids. V trimming: 0 bases; J trimming: 1 base; junction bases outside the gene matches: 2. The CDR3 DNA follows: TGTGCCAGCAGCCAAGAAACGGGAGGGGCCAAAAACATTCAGTACTTC. Its protein product is CASSQETGGAKNIQYF.

The table lists this clone with many counts. V and J are TRBV7-9 and TRBJ1-1; D might be TRBD1 (5 bases). Trimming left V 7 bases short and J 5 bases short, with 8 bases between. Germline CDR1 is SEHNR and CDR2 is FQNEAQ (reference sequence). The length of the CDR3 is 11 residues. The CDR3 spells CASMEGTEAFF. CDR3 sequence (DNA): TGTGCCAGCATGGAGGGGACTGAAGCTTTCTTT.

The chain links TRBV18 to TRBJ1-5; the match to TRBD1 covers 8 bases. The CDR3 is 16 amino acids. J lost 5 bases, V lost 5 bases, and 11 bases had no gene match. CDR1 and CDR2 from the germline V gene are KGHSH and LQKENI. Here the CDR3 reads CASSFSGKDRDQPQHF. CDR3 in DNA: TGTGCCAGCTCATTCTCCGGAAAGGACAGGGATCAGCCCCAGCATTTT.

V gene TRBV6-2 or TRBV6-3 combines with J gene TRBJ2-7, with D possibly TRBD2 on 5 matching bases. V lost 6 bases to trimming and J lost 0 bases, with 15 bases between them. The CDR3 length is 15 residues. Per germline, CDR1 MNHEY and CDR2 SVGEGT. For the CDR3, the DNA is TGTGCCAGCAGCCGGGCTAGCTCTGGCTCCTACGAGCAGTACTTC. Translated: CASSRASSGSYEQYF.

This clone was seen once. The chain employs TRBV20-1 and TRBJ2-1; D remains ambiguous. Trimming pared 3 bases from V and 10 bases from J, leaving 10 bases between. The CDR3 is 11 amino acids. Germline CDR1 DFQATT, CDR2 SNEGSKA (reference sequence). The DNA of the CDR3 is TGCAGTGCTAGTTTGATCGGGGAGCAGTTCTTC. This gives the protein CSASLIGEQFF.

The chain links TRBV15 to TRBJ2-2, with TRBD2 identical over 7 bases. The CDR3 totals 15 residues. The junction had 4 bases not matched to a gene; V was cut back by 1 base and J by 5 bases. Germline CDR1 LNHNV, CDR2 YYDKDF (reference sequence). DNA of the CDR3: TGTGCCACCAGCAGAGTTAGGGAGGGTACCGGGGAGCTGTTTTTT. This codes for CATSRVREGTGELFF.

This chain joins TRBV6-6 and TRBJ2-3; D is unclear. V was trimmed by 6 bases and J by 5 bases, leaving 12 bases between them. The germline V gene has CDR1 MNHNY and CDR2 SVGAGI (reference sequence). The CDR3 is 13 amino acids. CDR3 protein: CASSRGSGDTQYF. The CDR3 coding sequence is TGTGCCAGCAGCCGAGGCTCGGGAGATACGCAGTATTTT.